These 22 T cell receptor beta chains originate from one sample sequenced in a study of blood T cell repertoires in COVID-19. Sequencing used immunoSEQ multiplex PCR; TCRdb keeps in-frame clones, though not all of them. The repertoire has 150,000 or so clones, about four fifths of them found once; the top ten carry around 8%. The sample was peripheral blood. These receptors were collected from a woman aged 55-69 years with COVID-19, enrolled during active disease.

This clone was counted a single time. CDR3 amino acids: CASSYHRGSHSPLHF. The CDR3 DNA reads TGTGCCAGCAGCTACCACAGGGGGTCCCATTCACCCCTCCACTTT. The chain couples TRBV5-8 to TRBJ1-6; 8 bases are a match to TRBD1. The CDR3 is made up of 15 amino acids. Germline loops: CDR1 SGHTS, CDR2 YDEGEE. V dropped 3 bases and J dropped 8; count of bases not matched to a gene: 7.

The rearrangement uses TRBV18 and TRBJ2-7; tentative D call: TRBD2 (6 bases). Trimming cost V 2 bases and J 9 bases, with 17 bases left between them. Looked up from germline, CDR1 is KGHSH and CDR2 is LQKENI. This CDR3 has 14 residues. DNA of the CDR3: TGTGCCAGCTCACCATCGGGGGAACCTACTGGGCAGTACTTC. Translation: CASSPSGEPTGQYF.

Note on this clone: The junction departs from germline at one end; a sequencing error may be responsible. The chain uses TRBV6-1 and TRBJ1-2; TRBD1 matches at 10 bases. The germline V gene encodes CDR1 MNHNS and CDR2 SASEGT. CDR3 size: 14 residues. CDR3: CASSEDRGPYGYTF. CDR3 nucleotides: TGTGCCAGCAGCGAAGACAGGGGGCCTTATGGCTACACCTTC.

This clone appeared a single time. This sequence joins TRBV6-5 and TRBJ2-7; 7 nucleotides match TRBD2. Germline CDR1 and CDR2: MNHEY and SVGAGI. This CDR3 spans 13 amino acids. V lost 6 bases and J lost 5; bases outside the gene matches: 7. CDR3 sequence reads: CASRSTSAHEQYV. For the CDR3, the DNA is TGTGCCAGCAGGTCTACTAGCGCCCACGAGCAGTACGTC.

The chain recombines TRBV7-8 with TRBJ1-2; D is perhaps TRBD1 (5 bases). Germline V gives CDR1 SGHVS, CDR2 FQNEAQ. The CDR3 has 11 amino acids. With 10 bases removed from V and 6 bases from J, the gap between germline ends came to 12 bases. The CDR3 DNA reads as TGTGCCACCAACCAGGGAAATGGCTACACCTTC. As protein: CATNQGNGYTF. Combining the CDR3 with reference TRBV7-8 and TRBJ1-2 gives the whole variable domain GAGVSQSPRYKVAKRGQDVALRCDPISGHVSLFWYQQALGQGPEFLTYFQNEAQLDKSGLPSDRFFAERPEGSVSTLKIQRTQQEDSAVYLCATNQGNGYTFGSGTRLTVV.

The CDR3 DNA sequence: TGTGCCAGCAGTTACGACAGCCTGACCAACTATGGCTACACCTTC. Amino acids: CASSYDSLTNYGYTF. The chain recombines TRBV6-5 with TRBJ1-2, with D possibly TRBD1 on 5 matching bases. This CDR3 contains 15 residues. Germline V CDR1 and CDR2: MNHEY, SVGAGI. V lost 2 bases to trimming and J lost 2 bases, with 12 bases between them.

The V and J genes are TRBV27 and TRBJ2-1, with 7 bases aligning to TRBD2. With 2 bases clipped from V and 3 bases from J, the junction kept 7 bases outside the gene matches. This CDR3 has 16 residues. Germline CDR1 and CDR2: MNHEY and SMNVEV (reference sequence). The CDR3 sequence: CASSLNPRGSYNEQFF. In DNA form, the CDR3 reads TGTGCCAGCAGTTTAAATCCACGCGGGAGCTACAATGAGCAGTTCTTC.

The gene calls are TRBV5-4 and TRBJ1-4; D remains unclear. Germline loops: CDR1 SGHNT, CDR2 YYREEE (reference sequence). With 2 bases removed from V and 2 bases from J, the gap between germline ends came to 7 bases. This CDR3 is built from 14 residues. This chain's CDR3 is CASSFGLTNEKLFF. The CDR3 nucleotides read TGTGCCAGCAGCTTTGGGCTGACTAATGAAAAACTGTTTTTT.

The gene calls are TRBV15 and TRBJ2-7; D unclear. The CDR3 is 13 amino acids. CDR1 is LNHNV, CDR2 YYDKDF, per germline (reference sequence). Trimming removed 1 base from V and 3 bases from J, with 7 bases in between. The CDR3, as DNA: TGTGCCACCAGCAGAGTTGAGCGCTACGAGCAGTACTTC. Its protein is CATSRVERYEQYF.

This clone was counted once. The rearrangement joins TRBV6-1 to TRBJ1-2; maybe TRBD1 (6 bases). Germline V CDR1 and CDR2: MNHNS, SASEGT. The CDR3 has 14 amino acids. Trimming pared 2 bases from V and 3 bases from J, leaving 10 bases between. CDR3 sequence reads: CASSEFGQHYGYTF. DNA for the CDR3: TGTGCCAGCAGTGAATTCGGACAGCACTATGGCTACACCTTC.

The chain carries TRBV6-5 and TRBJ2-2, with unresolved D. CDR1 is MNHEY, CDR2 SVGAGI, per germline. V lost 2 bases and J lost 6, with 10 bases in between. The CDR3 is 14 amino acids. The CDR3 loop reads CASSYGTTAGELFF. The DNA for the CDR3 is TGTGCCAGCAGTTACGGAACGACTGCCGGGGAGCTGTTTTTT.

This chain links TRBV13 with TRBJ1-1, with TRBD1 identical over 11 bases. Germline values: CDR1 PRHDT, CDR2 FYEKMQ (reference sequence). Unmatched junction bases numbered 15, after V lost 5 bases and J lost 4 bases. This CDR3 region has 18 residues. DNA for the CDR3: TGTGCCAGCAGCCCACGGATCGGACAGGGGGCATGGAGCACTGAAGCTTTCTTT. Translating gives CASSPRIGQGAWSTEAFF.

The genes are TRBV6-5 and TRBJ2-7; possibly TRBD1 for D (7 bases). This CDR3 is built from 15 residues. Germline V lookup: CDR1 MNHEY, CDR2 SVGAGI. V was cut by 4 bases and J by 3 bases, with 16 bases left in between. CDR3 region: CASSSQGGTVYEQYF. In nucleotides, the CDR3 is TGTGCCAGCAGTTCCCAAGGGGGGACAGTCTACGAGCAGTACTTC.

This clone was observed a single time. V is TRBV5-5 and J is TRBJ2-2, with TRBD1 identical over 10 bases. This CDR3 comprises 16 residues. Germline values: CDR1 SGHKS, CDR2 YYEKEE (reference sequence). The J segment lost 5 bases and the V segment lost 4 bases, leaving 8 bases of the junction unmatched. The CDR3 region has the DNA TGTGCCAGCAGCGCCGAGACAGGGGGCGCGACCGGGGAGCTGTTTTTT. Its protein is CASSAETGGATGELFF.

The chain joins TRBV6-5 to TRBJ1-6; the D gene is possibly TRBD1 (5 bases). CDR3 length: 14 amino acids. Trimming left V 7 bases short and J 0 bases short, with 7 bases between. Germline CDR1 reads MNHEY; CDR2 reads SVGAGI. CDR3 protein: CASKGHSYNSPLHF. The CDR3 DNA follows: TGTGCCAGCAAAGGACACTCCTATAATTCACCCCTCCACTTT.

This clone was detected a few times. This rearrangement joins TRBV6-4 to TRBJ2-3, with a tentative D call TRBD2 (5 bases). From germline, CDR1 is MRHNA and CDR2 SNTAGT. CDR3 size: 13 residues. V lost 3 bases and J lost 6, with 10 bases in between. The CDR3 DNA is TGTGCCAGCAGTGATAGCGAAGTCGATACGCAGTATTTT. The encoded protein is CASSDSEVDTQYF.

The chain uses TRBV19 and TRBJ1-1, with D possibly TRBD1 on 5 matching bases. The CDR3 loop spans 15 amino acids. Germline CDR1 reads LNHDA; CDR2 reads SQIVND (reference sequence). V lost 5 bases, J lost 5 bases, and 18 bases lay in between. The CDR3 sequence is CASSPSTDRWTEAFF. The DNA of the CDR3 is TGTGCCAGTAGTCCCTCGACAGACAGATGGACTGAAGCTTTCTTT.

The CDR3 sequence: CASSLEQGRGGYTF. CDR3 sequence (DNA): TGTGCCAGCAGCTTAGAACAGGGGCGCGGTGGCTACACCTTC. This chain connects TRBV7-8 to TRBJ1-2, with TRBD1 matching 7 bases. The CDR3 loop spans 14 amino acids. Germline-derived CDR1 and CDR2 are SGHVS and FQNEAQ. The ends lost 1 base at V and 7 bases at J; junction bases unmatched: 6.

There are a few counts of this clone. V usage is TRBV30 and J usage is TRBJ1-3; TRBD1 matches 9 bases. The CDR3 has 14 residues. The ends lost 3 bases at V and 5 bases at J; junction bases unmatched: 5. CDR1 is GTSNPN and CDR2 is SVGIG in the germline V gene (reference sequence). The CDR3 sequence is CAWSRGQGRNTIYF. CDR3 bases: TGTGCCTGGAGCCGTGGACAGGGGAGAAACACCATATATTTT.

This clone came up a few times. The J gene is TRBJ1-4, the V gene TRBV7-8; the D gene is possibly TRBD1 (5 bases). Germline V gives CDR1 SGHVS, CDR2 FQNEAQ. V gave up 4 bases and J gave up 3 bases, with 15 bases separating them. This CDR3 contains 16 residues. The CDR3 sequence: CASSSPAQGANEKLFF. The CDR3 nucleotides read TGTGCCAGCAGCTCCCCAGCTCAAGGGGCTAATGAAAAACTGTTTTTT.

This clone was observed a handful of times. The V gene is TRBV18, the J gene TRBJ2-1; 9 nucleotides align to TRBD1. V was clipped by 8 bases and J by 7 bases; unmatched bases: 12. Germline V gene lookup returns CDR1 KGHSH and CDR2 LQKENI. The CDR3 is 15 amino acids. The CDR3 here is CASRRDREFWNEQFF. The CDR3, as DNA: TGTGCCAGCCGGCGGGACAGGGAATTTTGGAATGAGCAGTTCTTC.

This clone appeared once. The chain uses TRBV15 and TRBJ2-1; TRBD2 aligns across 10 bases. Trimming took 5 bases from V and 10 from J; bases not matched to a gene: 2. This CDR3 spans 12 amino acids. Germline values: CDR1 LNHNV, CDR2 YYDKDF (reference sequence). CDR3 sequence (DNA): TGTGCCACCAGCCCGACTAGCGGGGAGCAGTTCTTC. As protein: CATSPTSGEQFF. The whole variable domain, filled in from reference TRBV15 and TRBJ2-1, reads DAMVIQNPRYQVTQFGKPVTLSCSQTLNHNVMYWYQQKSSQAPKLLFHYYDKDFNNEADTPDNFQSRRPNTSFCFLDIRSPGLGDTAMYLCATSPTSGEQFFGPGTRLTVL.